This paragraph reports one T cell receptor (beta chain). The antigen is unknown. This specimen includes other DNA sequences encoding the same CDR3. These data are taken from a study of T cell responses to AZD1222 COVID-19 vaccine. The data were produced by immunoSEQ multiplex PCR, yet TCRdb's version contains in-frame clones alone and is incomplete. The sample has roughly 140,000 clones; about 93% are singletons. Study results and caveats: Spike-specific TCR breadth and depth were elevated following two AZD1222 doses. Donor demographics were predominantly white British with a female majority; clonal diversity may be underestimated.

The CDR3 extends over 15 amino acids. Germline V gene lookup returns CDR1 LGHNA and CDR2 YSLEER. V lost 0 bases to trimming and J lost 3 bases; unmatched junction nucleotides: 2. The chain links TRBV4-3 to TRBJ1-5; 7 nucleotides match TRBD1. The starting material was peripheral blood, obtained on day 0 of AZD1222 vaccination. The origin of this receptor is an adult in good health. The CDR3, as DNA: TGCGCCAGCAGCCAAGACAGGGGGGCCAATCAGCCCCAGCATTTT. Translation: CASSQDRGANQPQHF.